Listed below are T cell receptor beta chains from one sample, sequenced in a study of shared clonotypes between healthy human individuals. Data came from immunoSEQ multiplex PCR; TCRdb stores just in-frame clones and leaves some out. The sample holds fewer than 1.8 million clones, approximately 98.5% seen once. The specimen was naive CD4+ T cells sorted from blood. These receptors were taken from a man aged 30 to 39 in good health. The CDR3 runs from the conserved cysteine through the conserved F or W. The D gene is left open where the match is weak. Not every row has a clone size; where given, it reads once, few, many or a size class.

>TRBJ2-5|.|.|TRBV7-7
TGTGCCAGCAGTGCTATGACCTACCAAGAGACCCAGTACTTC
CASSAMTYQETQYF
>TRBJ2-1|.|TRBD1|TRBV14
TGTGCCAGCAGCCGAGAGGACAGGGCCCCCGGAGATGAGCAGTTCTTC
CASSREDRAPGDEQFF
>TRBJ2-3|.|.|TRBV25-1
TGTGCCAGCATTGGGAGGGGGCGAGATACGCAGTATTTT
CASIGRGRDTQYF
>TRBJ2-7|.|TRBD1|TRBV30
TGTGCCTGGGGACAGGGATCCTACGAGCAGTACTTC
CAWGQGSYEQYF
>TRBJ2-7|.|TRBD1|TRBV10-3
TGTGCCACCCGGGACAGGGGGGATGAGCAGTACTTC
CATRDRGDEQYF
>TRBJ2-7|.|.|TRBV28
TGTGCCAGCAGTTCCGACTACTACGAGCAGTACTTC
CASSSDYYEQYF
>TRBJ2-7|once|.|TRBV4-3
TGCGCCAGCAGCCAAGTCCAGGGTTCCGAGCAGTACTTC
CASSQVQGSEQYF
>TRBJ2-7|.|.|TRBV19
TGTGCCAGTAGTATTATACAGGGAGCCTACGAGCAGTACTTC
CASSIIQGAYEQYF
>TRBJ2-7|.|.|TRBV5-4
TGTGCCAGCAGCGCCTGGGCGGGAAACCCGGGGGAGCAGTACTTC
CASSAWAGNPGEQYF
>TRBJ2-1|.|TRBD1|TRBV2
TGTGCCAGCAGAAGGGACAGCCCCTACAATGAGCAGTTCTTC
CASRRDSPYNEQFF
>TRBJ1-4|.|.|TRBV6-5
TGTGCCAGCAGTTATGACGGAAGTCCCTCTGAAAAACTGTTTTTT
CASSYDGSPSEKLFF
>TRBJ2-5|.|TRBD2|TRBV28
TGTGCCAGCGGATCCGCGGGGGAAAGAGAGACCCAGTACTTC
CASGSAGERETQYF
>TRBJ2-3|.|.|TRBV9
TGTGCCAGCAGCGTTCAAATGGGGGATTTAGGGACAGATACGCAGTATTTT
CASSVQMGDLGTDTQYF
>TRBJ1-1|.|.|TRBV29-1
TGCAGCGTGGGGACGGAGACTGAAGCTTTCTTT
CSVGTETEAFF
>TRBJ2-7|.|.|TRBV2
TGTGCCAGCAGCCCCACCGGGGCCCTTTCCGAGCAGTACTTC
CASSPTGALSEQYF
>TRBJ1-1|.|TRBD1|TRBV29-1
TGCAGCGTTGCGGAGACAGGGGGGATGAACACTGAAGCTTTCTTT
CSVAETGGMNTEAFF